This T cell receptor beta chain came from a study of blood T cell repertoires in COVID-19. Study-level information: Samples of COVID-19 (acute and convalescent) were obtained from the United States, Italy and Spain. T cells, B-cell-depleted T cells, or PBMCs supplied cDNA or gDNA.

Original processing notes: Reference gene primer amplification gave estimated nucleated cell counts. Measured with immunoSEQ multiplex PCR; TCRdb has only the in-frame clones, and not every one. V and J calls plus clone size are reproduced from that table; the DNA served to infer D and trimming. The repertoire has around 200,000 clones, approximately 89% of them found once; the top ten carry less than 3.5%. The CDR3 is made up of 15 amino acids. Looked up from germline, CDR1 is SNHLY and CDR2 is FYNNEI. V lost 5 bases, J lost 6 bases, and 16 bases lay in between. The source of this sequence is a man between 65 and 80 years old with acute or convalescent COVID-19. The sequencing input was peripheral blood. V and J are TRBV2 and TRBJ1-4; no definite D call. This CDR3 reads CASSPRSFGDEKLFF. The CDR3 bases are TGTGCCAGCAGTCCGAGGTCCTTCGGGGATGAAAAACTGTTTTTT.